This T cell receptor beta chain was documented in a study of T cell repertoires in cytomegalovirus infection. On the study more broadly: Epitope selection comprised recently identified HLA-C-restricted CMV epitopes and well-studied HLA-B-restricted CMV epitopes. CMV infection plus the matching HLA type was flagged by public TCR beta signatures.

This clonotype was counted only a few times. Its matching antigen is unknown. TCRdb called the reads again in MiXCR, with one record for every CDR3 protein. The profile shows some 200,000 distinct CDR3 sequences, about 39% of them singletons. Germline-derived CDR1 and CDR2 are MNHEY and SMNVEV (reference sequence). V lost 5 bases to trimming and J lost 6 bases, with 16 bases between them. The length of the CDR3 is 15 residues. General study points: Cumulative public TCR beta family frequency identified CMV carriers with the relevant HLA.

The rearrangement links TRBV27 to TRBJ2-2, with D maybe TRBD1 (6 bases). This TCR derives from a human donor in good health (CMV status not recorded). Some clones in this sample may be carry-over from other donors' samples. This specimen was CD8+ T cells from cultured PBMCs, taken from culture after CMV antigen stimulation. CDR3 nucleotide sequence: TGTGCCAGCAGTCCCACCACAGGGATGGCCGGGGAGCTGTTTTTT. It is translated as CASSPTTGMAGELFF.